The 26 T cell receptor beta chains in this list originate from one sample, sequenced in a study of OX40 agonist ivuxolimab in advanced cancers. The method was immunoSEQ multiplex PCR; TCRdb's version includes in-frame clones alone and lacks a portion of them. The sample gives tens of thousands of clones, 89% of which show up once; around 0.34% is in the top ten. The sample was CD4+ or CD8+ T cells sorted from blood, taken in a trial of the OX40 agonist ivuxolimab. Source of these receptors: an adult with an advanced solid tumor such as melanoma, head and neck, liver or kidney cancer.

The genes are TRBV5-1 and TRBJ1-2, with D perhaps matching TRBD1 (6 bases). Trimming removed 0 bases from V and 5 bases from J, with 11 bases in between. This CDR3 has 14 residues. CDR1 and CDR2 from the germline V gene are SGHRS and YFSETQ. The CDR3 DNA reads TGCGCCAGCAGCTTGGCTAACAGGGAATATGGCTACACCTTC. This encodes CASSLANREYGYTF.

The chain uses TRBV27 and TRBJ2-7; the D is unclear. There are 15 residues in the CDR3. Trimming stripped 5 bases from V and 3 bases from J, with 17 bases between. Germline V gene sequence: CDR1 MNHEY, CDR2 SMNVEV (reference sequence). DNA of the CDR3: TGTGCCAGCAGTGCAGCATCGGGCAATCACTACGAGCAGTACTTC. It encodes CASSAASGNHYEQYF.

This clone turned up a few times. The V call is TRBV2, the J call TRBJ1-2, with D possibly matching TRBD1 (6 bases). The germline V gene has CDR1 SNHLY and CDR2 FYNNEI. The CDR3 extends over 12 amino acids. V was shortened by 2 bases and J by 6 bases, with 7 bases between the two germline ends. The CDR3 coding sequence is TGTGCCAGCAGTGAAACAGGGAATGGCTACACCTTC. Its protein product is CASSETGNGYTF.

Only a few counts were recorded for this clone. The rearrangement links TRBV10-3 to TRBJ2-1, with D hard to call. CDR1 and CDR2 from the germline V gene are ENHRY and SYGVKD. Trimming pared 4 bases from V and 5 bases from J, leaving 6 bases between. The CDR3 is 12 residues long. The CDR3 here is CAISGPNNEQFF. For the CDR3, the DNA is TGTGCCATCAGTGGGCCAAACAATGAGCAGTTCTTC.

This clone has only a few counts. The rearrangement links TRBV28 to TRBJ1-2, with 11 positions matching TRBD1. The CDR3 is 15 residues long. V shed 4 bases, J shed 3 bases, and the junction held 4 bases outside the gene matches. Germline lookup yields CDR1 MDHEN and CDR2 SYDVKM. This CDR3 reads CASSSRDRGYYGYTF. CDR3 nucleotides: TGTGCCAGCAGTTCCCGGGACAGGGGGTACTATGGCTACACCTTC.

The chain carries TRBV20-1 and TRBJ2-1; D gene ambiguous. This CDR3 contains 11 residues. Deletions cut 1 base from V and 4 bases from J, with 2 bases between. Looked up from germline, CDR1 is DFQATT and CDR2 is SNEGSKA (reference sequence). The CDR3: CSARGYNEQFF. The DNA of the CDR3 is TGCAGTGCTAGAGGGTACAATGAGCAGTTCTTC.

CDR3 region: CASSFGTGELRRQYF. Here the CDR3 DNA reads TGTGCCAGCAGCTTCGGGACAGGGGAGCTACGACGGCAGTACTTC. The genes are TRBV5-4 and TRBJ2-7, with 10 nucleotides matching TRBD1. The CDR3 contains 15 residues. The germline V gene has CDR1 SGHNT and CDR2 YYREEE (reference sequence). Trimming removed 2 bases from V and 9 bases from J; junction bases left unmatched: 11.

V and J are TRBV5-1 and TRBJ2-7; TRBD1 agrees at 8 bases. The CDR3 is 14 amino acids. From germline, CDR1 is SGHRS and CDR2 YFSETQ. J was trimmed by 5 bases and V by 4 bases; bases with no gene match: 8. This chain's CDR3 is CASSKDREPNEQYF. CDR3 in DNA: TGCGCCAGCAGCAAGGACAGGGAACCAAACGAGCAGTACTTC.

This clone appeared a single time. V usage is TRBV5-4 and J usage is TRBJ2-1; TRBD2 matches at 7 bases. The V segment lost 0 bases and the J segment 3 bases; nucleotides outside the gene matches: 3. The germline V gene encodes CDR1 SGHNT and CDR2 YYREEE (reference sequence). This CDR3 has 15 amino acids. The CDR3 DNA is TGTGCCAGCAGCTTGGGGACTAGTATCTACAATGAGCAGTTCTTC. It is translated as CASSLGTSIYNEQFF.

The gene calls are TRBV25-1 and TRBJ2-5; the D gene could be TRBD1 or TRBD2 (5 bases each). Looked up from germline, CDR1 is MGHDK and CDR2 is SYGVNS. This CDR3 has 15 amino acids. V was shortened by 6 bases and J by 0 bases, with 14 bases between the two germline ends. The CDR3 coding sequence is TGTGCCAGCAGCCCCCTGGGGGACGACCAAGAGACCCAGTACTTC. It codes for CASSPLGDDQETQYF.

The chain links TRBV5-5 to TRBJ2-7; 7 bases agree with TRBD1. In germline, CDR1 is SGHKS, CDR2 YYEKEE (reference sequence). CDR3 length equals 12 residues. Trimming removed 5 bases from V and 4 bases from J; junction bases left unmatched: 3. As DNA, the CDR3 is TGTGCCAGCAGTTGGGACAGATACGAGCAGTACTTC. Amino acid sequence: CASSWDRYEQYF.

The rearrangement links TRBV10-3 to TRBJ2-2; 7 bases align to TRBD1. From germline, CDR1 is ENHRY and CDR2 SYGVKD. V lost 4 bases to trimming and J lost 1 base; unmatched junction nucleotides: 3. The CDR3 is 15 residues long. The chain's CDR3 is CAISGGQMNTGELFF. The DNA of the CDR3 is TGTGCCATCAGTGGGGGACAGATGAACACCGGGGAGCTGTTTTTT.

This clone has a single count. This rearrangement joins TRBV6-5 to TRBJ2-7, with 8 positions matching TRBD1. J lost 7 bases, V lost 1 base, and 9 bases had no gene match. The CDR3 totals 15 residues. CDR1 is MNHEY and CDR2 is SVGAGI in the germline V gene. This chain's CDR3 is CASSYWRQGIIEQYF. The CDR3 bases are TGTGCCAGCAGTTACTGGAGACAGGGGATTATAGAGCAGTACTTC.

This clone has only a few counts. The CDR3 region has the DNA TGTGCCAGTAGTATAGATCCCGGACGTAATGAAAAACTGTTTTTT. The encoded protein is CASSIDPGRNEKLFF. The chain recombines TRBV19 with TRBJ1-4, with D hard to call. The CDR3 extends over 15 amino acids. Germline V CDR1 and CDR2: LNHDA, SQIVND (reference sequence). V shed 0 bases and J shed 4 bases, with 9 bases lying between them.

The chain has TRBV7-3 and TRBJ2-2; D unresolved. Germline V gives CDR1 SGHTA, CDR2 FQGTGA. V was clipped by 5 bases and J by 2 bases, with 9 bases between them. The CDR3 runs to 14 residues. The CDR3 DNA follows: TGTGCCAGCAGCCCATTTCTTAACACCGGGGAGCTGTTTTTT. Protein product: CASSPFLNTGELFF.

This chain links TRBV30 with TRBJ1-1; 7 positions agree with TRBD1. CDR3 size: 14 residues. The germline V gene encodes CDR1 GTSNPN and CDR2 SVGIG (reference sequence). V shed 2 bases and J 4 bases; nucleotides not matched to a gene: 7. The chain's CDR3 is CAWSIGGGSTEAFF. The CDR3 coding sequence is TGTGCCTGGAGTATAGGGGGCGGGAGCACTGAAGCTTTCTTT.

The V gene is TRBV9, the J gene TRBJ2-3; D is uncertain. V was cut by 1 base and J by 1 base, with 16 bases left in between. This CDR3 region has 17 residues. Germline CDR1 and CDR2: SGDLS and YYNGEE. CDR3 amino acids: CASSVRPLGAGTDTQYF. The CDR3, as DNA: TGTGCCAGCAGCGTAAGACCTCTTGGTGCGGGCACAGATACGCAGTATTTT.

This clone was counted a few times. The rearrangement uses TRBV19 and TRBJ2-7, with D perhaps matching TRBD2 (5 bases). The CDR3 length is 16 residues. The V end lost 1 base, the J end lost 1 base, and 14 bases lay between the germline ends. Germline V gene sequence: CDR1 LNHDA, CDR2 SQIVND (reference sequence). CDR3 nucleotides: TGTGCCAGTAGTATAGTTTTCAGAGGGAGTTCCTACGAGCAGTACTTC. Its protein is CASSIVFRGSSYEQYF.

The chain links TRBV7-9 to TRBJ1-3, with D hard to call. The V end lost 3 bases, the J end lost 0 bases, and 9 bases lay between the germline ends. This CDR3 has 15 residues. The germline V gene encodes CDR1 SEHNR and CDR2 FQNEAQ (reference sequence). The CDR3, as DNA: TGTGCCAGCAGCTTTGGCCAGAGCTCTGGAAACACCATATATTTT. This sequence encodes CASSFGQSSGNTIYF.

The rearrangement uses TRBV6-6 and TRBJ1-1, with D unclear. Germline CDR1 and CDR2: MNHNY and SVGAGI (reference sequence). Between the trimmed V and J ends, which lost 2 bases and 0 bases, there was a span of 1 base. The CDR3 spans 12 residues. CDR3 DNA: TGTGCCAGCAGTTACGTGAACACTGAAGCTTTCTTT. It specifies CASSYVNTEAFF.

The genes are TRBV4-3 and TRBJ2-3; D tentatively reads TRBD1 or TRBD2 (5 bases each). Trimming removed 2 bases from V and 1 base from J, with 13 bases in between. CDR3 length equals 16 residues. Germline loops: CDR1 LGHNA, CDR2 YSLEER. The DNA for the CDR3 is TGCGCCAGCAGCCAAACCGGGACCCGCGGCACAGATACGCAGTATTTT. Its translation is CASSQTGTRGTDTQYF.

This chain connects TRBV30 to TRBJ1-1, with 8 bases fitting TRBD1. The CDR3 length is 15 residues. In germline, CDR1 is GTSNPN, CDR2 SVGIG (reference sequence). J was trimmed by 0 bases and V by 2 bases; bases with no gene match: 5. CDR3 residues: CAWSIRDRMNTEAFF. The CDR3 nucleotides read TGTGCCTGGAGTATCCGGGACAGGATGAACACTGAAGCTTTCTTT.

This clone was seen a single time. The CDR3 reads CASSQMARASDEQYF. The CDR3 region has the DNA TGTGCCAGCAGCCAAATGGCGAGGGCTAGTGACGAGCAGTACTTC. The rearrangement uses TRBV9 and TRBJ2-7; D possibly corresponds to TRBD2 (5 bases). CDR1 SGDLS and CDR2 YYNGEE come from the germline V gene. Between the trimmed V and J ends, which lost 4 bases and 5 bases, there was a span of 19 bases. CDR3 length: 15 residues.

The chain recombines TRBV18 with TRBJ1-1; D call uncertain. V shed 3 bases and J shed 0 bases, with 11 bases lying between them. Germline lookup yields CDR1 KGHSH and CDR2 LQKENI. CDR3 length: 15 residues. Here the CDR3 reads CASSPKDGMNTEAFF. The CDR3 bases are TGTGCCAGCTCACCGAAGGACGGCATGAACACTGAAGCTTTCTTT.

This clone was seen only a few times. The chain links TRBV5-6 to TRBJ2-7; the D is unclear. Germline assignment: CDR1 SGHDT and CDR2 YYEEEE. The CDR3 sequence is 14 residues long. V was shortened by 0 bases and J by 0 bases, with 7 bases between the two germline ends. The CDR3 protein is CASSLVSSSYEQYF. In DNA, the CDR3 is TGTGCCAGCAGCTTGGTTAGCAGCTCCTACGAGCAGTACTTC.

The chain carries TRBV29-1 and TRBJ1-1; D remains ambiguous. Trimming took 2 bases from V and 5 from J, leaving 12 bases between them. Germline CDR1 is SQVTM and CDR2 is ANQGSEA. The CDR3 contains 13 residues. The CDR3, as DNA: TGCAGCGTTGAATTGGCGAAGGTGACTGAAGCTTTCTTT. Its translation is CSVELAKVTEAFF.